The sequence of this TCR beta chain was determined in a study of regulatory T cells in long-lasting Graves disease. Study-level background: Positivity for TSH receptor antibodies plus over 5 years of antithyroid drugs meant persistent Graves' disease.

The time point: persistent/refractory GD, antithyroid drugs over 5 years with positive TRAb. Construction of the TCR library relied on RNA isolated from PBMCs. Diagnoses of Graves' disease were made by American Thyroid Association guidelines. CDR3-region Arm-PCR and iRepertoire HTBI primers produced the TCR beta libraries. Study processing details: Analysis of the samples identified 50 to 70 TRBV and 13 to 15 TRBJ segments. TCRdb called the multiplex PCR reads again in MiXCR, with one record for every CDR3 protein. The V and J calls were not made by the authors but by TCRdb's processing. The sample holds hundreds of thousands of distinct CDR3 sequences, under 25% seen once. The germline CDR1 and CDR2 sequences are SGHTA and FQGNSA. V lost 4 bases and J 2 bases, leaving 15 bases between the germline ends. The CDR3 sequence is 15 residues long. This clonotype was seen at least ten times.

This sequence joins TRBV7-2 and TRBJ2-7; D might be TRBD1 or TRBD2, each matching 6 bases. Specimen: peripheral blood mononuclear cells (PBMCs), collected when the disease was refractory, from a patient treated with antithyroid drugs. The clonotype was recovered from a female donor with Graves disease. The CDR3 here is CASSWGDTGPYEQYF. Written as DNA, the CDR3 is TGTGCCAGCAGCTGGGGGGACACCGGACCCTACGAGCAGTACTTC.